A selection of T cell receptor beta chains follows, all from one sample in a study of blood T cell repertoires in COVID-19. Profiling relied on immunoSEQ multiplex PCR, and the TCRdb table lists in-frame clones only, not all of them. Of fewer than 75,000 clones listed, about 91% are singletons. Sequences were obtained from peripheral blood. These receptor sequences come from a man aged 50 or older with active COVID-19. The CDR3 runs from the conserved cysteine through the conserved F or W. The order of the fields is J gene, clone size, V gene, D gene, CDR3 protein, CDR3 DNA. A D gene is named only where the DNA matches it firmly. Not all rows give a size; the values are once, few, many and, for expanded clones, a class.

TRBJ1-2,NA,TRBV5-6,NA,CASSLAVRGASGYTF,TGTGCCAGCAGCTTGGCTGTCAGGGGAGCTAGTGGCTACACCTTC
TRBJ2-7,NA,TRBV4-1,NA,CASSQQQETSYEQYF,TGCGCCAGCAGCCAACAACAGGAGACCTCCTACGAGCAGTACTTC
TRBJ2-1,NA,TRBV7-2,TRBD2,CASSVSGGALNEQFF,TGTGCCAGCAGCGTTAGCGGGGGGGCTCTCAATGAGCAGTTCTTC
TRBJ2-7,once,TRBV4-1,TRBD2,CASSPGLDHLYEQYF,TGCGCCAGCAGCCCGGGACTAGACCACCTCTACGAGCAGTACTTC
TRBJ1-5,NA,TRBV6-5,TRBD1,CASSFTGDNQPQHF,TGTGCCAGCAGTTTTACAGGGGACAATCAGCCCCAGCATTTT
TRBJ1-5,NA,TRBV3-1/TRBV3-2,NA,CASSQGESSNQPQHF,TGTGCCAGCAGCCAAGGGGAGTCTAGCAATCAGCCCCAGCATTTT
TRBJ2-2,NA,TRBV15,NA,CATSRDPGTGQVGELFF,TGTGCCACCAGCAGAGATCCCGGTACAGGGCAGGTCGGGGAGCTGTTTTTT
TRBJ2-5,once,TRBV2,TRBD1,CASSPGQAAQETQYF,TGTGCCAGCAGTCCCGGACAGGCTGCCCAAGAGACCCAGTACTTC
TRBJ1-2,NA,TRBV28,NA,CASSAGTTYGYTF,TGTGCCAGCAGTGCGGGGACTACCTATGGCTACACCTTC
TRBJ2-7,NA,TRBV2,NA,CASGQNYEQYF,TGTGCCAGCGGACAGAACTACGAGCAGTACTTC
TRBJ2-1,NA,TRBV7-2,TRBD2,CASTPASGGYNEQFF,TGTGCCAGCACCCCAGCGAGCGGGGGATACAATGAGCAGTTCTTC
TRBJ2-5,NA,TRBV24-1,TRBD1,CATSAMTGGRETQYF,TGTGCCACCAGTGCCATGACAGGGGGCAGGGAGACCCAGTACTTC
TRBJ2-3,NA,TRBV2,TRBD2,CASSDSGGGTDTQYF,TGTGCCAGCAGTGATAGCGGGGGAGGCACAGATACGCAGTATTTT
TRBJ2-2,few,TRBV7-2,TRBD2,CASSLGTSGRRVGGELFF,TGTGCCAGCAGCTTAGGGACTAGCGGCCGGCGGGTGGGCGGGGAGCTGTTTTTT
TRBJ2-3,NA,TRBV25-1,NA,CASSRTDTQYF,TGTGCCAGCAGCCGGACAGATACGCAGTATTTT
TRBJ2-5,NA,TRBV9,TRBD1,CASSAGTGGSETQYF,TGTGCCAGCAGCGCTGGGACAGGGGGCTCAGAGACCCAGTACTTC
TRBJ1-2,NA,TRBV10-3,NA,CAISFPVGLDTTPETIHF,TGTGCCATCAGTTTCCCGGTGGGACTCGACACAACCCCTGAAACGATCCACTTC
TRBJ2-1,NA,TRBV7-6,TRBD2,CASSLVSGKDNEQFF,TGTGCCAGCAGCTTAGTTAGCGGGAAAGACAATGAGCAGTTCTTC
TRBJ1-6,NA,TRBV4-1,TRBD1,CASSHYDRDNSPLHF,TGCGCCAGCAGCCATTACGACAGGGATAATTCACCCCTCCACTTT
TRBJ1-3,NA,TRBV7-2,NA,CASSLGLPGTGNTIYF,TGTGCCAGCAGCTTAGGGCTCCCAGGGACAGGAAACACCATATATTTT
TRBJ1-2,NA,TRBV3-1/TRBV3-2,TRBD1,CASSPQGVSYGYTF,TGTGCCAGCAGCCCCCAGGGGGTTTCCTATGGCTACACCTTC
TRBJ1-1,NA,TRBV5-8,NA,CASTPPGRITEAFF,TGTGCCAGCACCCCGCCGGGGAGGATAACTGAAGCTTTCTTT
TRBJ1-2,NA,TRBV19,NA,CASSMNSGVGNYGYTF,TGTGCCAGTAGTATGAATTCGGGGGTAGGGAACTATGGCTACACCTTC